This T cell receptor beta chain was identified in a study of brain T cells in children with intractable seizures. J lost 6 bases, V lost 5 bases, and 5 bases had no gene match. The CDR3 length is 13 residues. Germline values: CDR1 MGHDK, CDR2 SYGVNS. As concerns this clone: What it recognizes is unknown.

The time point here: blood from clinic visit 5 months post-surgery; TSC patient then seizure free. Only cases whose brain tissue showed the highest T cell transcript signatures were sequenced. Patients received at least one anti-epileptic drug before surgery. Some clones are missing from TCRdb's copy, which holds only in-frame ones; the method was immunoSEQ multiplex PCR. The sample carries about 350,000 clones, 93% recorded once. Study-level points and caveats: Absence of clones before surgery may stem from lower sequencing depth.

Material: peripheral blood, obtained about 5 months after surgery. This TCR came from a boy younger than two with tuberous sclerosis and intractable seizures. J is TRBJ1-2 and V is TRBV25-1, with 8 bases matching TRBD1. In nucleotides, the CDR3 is TGTGCCAGCAGTTCGGACAGGGTGGATGGCTACACCTTC. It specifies CASSSDRVDGYTF.